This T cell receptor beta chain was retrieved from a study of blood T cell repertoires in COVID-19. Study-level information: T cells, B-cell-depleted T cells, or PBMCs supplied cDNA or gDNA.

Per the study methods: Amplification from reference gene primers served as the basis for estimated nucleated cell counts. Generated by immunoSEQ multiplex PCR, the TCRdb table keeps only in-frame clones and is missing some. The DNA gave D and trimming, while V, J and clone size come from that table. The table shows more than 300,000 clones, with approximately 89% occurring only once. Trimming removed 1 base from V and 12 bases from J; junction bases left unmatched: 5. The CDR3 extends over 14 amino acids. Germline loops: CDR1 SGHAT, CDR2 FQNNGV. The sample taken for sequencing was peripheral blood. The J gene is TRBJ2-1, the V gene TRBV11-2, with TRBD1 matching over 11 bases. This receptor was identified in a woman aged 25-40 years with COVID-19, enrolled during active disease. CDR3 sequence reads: CASSLALGQGGQFF. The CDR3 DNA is TGTGCCAGCAGCTTAGCCCTGGGACAGGGGGGGCAGTTCTTC.